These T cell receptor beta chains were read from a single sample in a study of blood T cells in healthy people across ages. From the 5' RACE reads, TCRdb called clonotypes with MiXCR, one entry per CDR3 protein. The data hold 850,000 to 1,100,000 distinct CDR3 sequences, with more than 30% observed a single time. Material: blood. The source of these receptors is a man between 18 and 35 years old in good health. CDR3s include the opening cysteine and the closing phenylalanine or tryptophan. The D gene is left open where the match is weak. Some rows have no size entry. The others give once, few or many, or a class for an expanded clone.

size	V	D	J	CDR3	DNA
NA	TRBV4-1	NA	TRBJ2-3	CASSQESGPPQYF	TGCGCCAGCAGCCAAGAAAGCGGCCCCCCGCAGTATTTT
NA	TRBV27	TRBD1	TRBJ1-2	CASRRQGAGSYTF	TGTGCCAGCAGGCGACAGGGGGCGGGTAGCTACACCTTC
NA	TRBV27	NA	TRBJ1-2	CASSLSAFGGHGYTF	TGTGCCAGCAGTTTATCCGCCTTTGGGGGGCATGGCTACACCTTC
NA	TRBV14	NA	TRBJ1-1	CASSQLGLPGTEAFF	TGTGCCAGCAGCCAACTTGGTTTACCGGGCACTGAAGCTTTCTTT
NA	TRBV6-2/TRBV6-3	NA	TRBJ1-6	CATGEVPNSPLHF	TGTGCCACGGGCGAGGTGCCTAATTCACCCCTCCACTTT
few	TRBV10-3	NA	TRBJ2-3	CAISDGEPDTQYF	TGTGCCATCAGTGACGGGGAGCCAGATACGCAGTATTTT
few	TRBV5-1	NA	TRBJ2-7	CASSLGEYEQYF	TGCGCCAGCAGCTTAGGGGAGTACGAGCAGTACTTC
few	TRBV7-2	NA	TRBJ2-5	CASIKQETQYF	TGTGCCAGCATCAAGCAAGAGACCCAGTACTTC
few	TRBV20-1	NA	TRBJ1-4	CSADPGSGDEKLFF	TGCAGTGCGGACCCTGGCAGTGGGGATGAAAAACTGTTTTTT
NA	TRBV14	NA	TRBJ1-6	CASSLHTNSPLHF	TGTGCCAGCAGCCTCCACACTAATTCACCCCTCCACTTT
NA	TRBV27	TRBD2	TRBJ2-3	CASRGLAGGSDTQYF	TGTGCCAGCAGAGGCCTAGCGGGGGGCTCAGATACGCAGTATTTT
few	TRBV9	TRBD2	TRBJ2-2	CASTPGLGVRELFF	TGTGCCAGCACTCCGGGACTAGGGGTCCGGGAGCTGTTTTTT
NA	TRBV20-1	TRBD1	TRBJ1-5	CSAGTALTSNQPQHF	TGCAGTGCCGGGACAGCTCTTACTAGCAATCAGCCCCAGCATTTT
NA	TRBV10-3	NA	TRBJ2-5	CAISESNADTPFQETQYF	TGTGCCATCAGTGAGTCGAATGCGGACACACCTTTCCAAGAGACCCAGTACTTC
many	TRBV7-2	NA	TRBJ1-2	CASSPLRGYTF	TGTGCCAGCAGCCCCCTACGTGGCTACACCTTC
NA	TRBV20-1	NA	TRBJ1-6	CSASNRLGYNSPLHF	TGCAGTGCTAGCAACCGACTGGGCTATAATTCACCCCTCCACTTT
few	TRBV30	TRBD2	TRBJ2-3	CAWTTSGVLYF	TGTGCCTGGACCACTAGCGGGGTCCTGTATTTT
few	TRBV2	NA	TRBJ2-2	CASSGTLTGELFF	TGTGCCAGCAGTGGCACACTCACCGGGGAGCTGTTTTTT
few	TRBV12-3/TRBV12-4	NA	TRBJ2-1	CASSLKEGNEQFF	TGTGCCAGCAGTTTAAAGGAGGGCAATGAGCAGTTCTTC
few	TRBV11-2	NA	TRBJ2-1	CASSPPPTLGDEQFF	TGTGCCAGCAGCCCGCCTCCAACCTTAGGCGATGAGCAGTTCTTC
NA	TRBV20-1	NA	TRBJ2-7	CSAMAGWSSYEQYF	TGCAGTGCTATGGCGGGATGGAGCTCCTACGAGCAGTACTTC
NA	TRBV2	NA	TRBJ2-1	CASSEGGARGNEQFF	TGTGCCAGCAGTGAAGGAGGGGCGCGGGGCAATGAGCAGTTCTTC
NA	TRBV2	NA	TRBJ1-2	CASHRIAYGYTF	TGTGCCAGCCATCGGATAGCCTATGGCTACACCTTC
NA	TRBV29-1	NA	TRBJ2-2	CSVHWPFGTGELFF	TGCAGCGTCCACTGGCCCTTTGGCACCGGGGAGCTGTTTTTT
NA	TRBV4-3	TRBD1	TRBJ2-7	CASSQARDRAYEQYF	TGCGCCAGCAGCCAAGCCCGGGACAGGGCCTACGAGCAGTACTTC
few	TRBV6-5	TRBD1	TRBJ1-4	CASSSDRGLANEKLFF	TGTGCCAGCAGTTCTGACAGGGGGCTAGCTAATGAAAAACTGTTTTTT
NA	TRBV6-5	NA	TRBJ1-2	CASSSLTYGYTF	TGTGCCAGCAGTTCGCTCACCTATGGCTACACCTTC
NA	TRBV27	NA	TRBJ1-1	CASSPITTSTEAFF	TGTGCCAGCAGTCCGATAACCACAAGCACTGAAGCTTTCTTT
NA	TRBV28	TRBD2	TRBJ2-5	CASSLFFVASGRKNNEQYF	TGTGCCAGCAGTTTATTTTTTGTGGCTAGCGGGCGGAAAAACAATGAGCAGTACTTC
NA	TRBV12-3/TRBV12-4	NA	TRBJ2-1	CASRTGLSSYNEQFF	TGTGCCAGCAGGACCGGGTTGAGCTCCTACAATGAGCAGTTCTTC
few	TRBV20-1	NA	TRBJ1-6	CSASRGSSYNSLLHF	TGCAGTGCTAGCCGGGGGAGCTCCTATAATTCACTCCTCCACTTT
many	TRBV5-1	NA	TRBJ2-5	CASSLNRDQETQYF	TGCGCCAGCAGCTTGAACAGGGACCAAGAGACCCAGTACTTC
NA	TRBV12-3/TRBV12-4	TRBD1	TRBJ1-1	CASSPQGDSEAFF	TGTGCCAGCAGCCCACAAGGGGACAGCGAAGCTTTCTTT
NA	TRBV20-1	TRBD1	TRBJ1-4	CSARVRDSSNEKLFF	TGCAGTGCTAGAGTCCGGGACAGCTCCAATGAAAAACTGTTTTTT
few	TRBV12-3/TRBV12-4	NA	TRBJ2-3	CASSPDPITDTQYF	TGTGCCAGCAGTCCCGATCCCATTACAGATACGCAGTATTTT
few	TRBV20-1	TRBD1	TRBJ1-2	CSALDRDQQDGYTF	TGCAGTGCTCTGGACAGGGATCAGCAGGATGGCTACACCTTC
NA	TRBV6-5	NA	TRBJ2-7	CASRNTGSSYEQYF	TGTGCCAGCAGAAATACAGGAAGCTCCTACGAGCAGTACTTC
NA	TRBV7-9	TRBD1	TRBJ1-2	CASSLASGTGWKVPYGYTF	TGTGCCAGCAGCTTAGCCTCCGGGACAGGGTGGAAGGTACCCTATGGCTACACCTTC
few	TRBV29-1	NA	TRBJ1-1	CSGARDMNTEAFF	TGCAGCGGGGCAAGAGACATGAACACTGAAGCTTTCTTT
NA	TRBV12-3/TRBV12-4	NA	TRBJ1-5	CASSSTREGIDNQPQHF	TGTGCCAGCAGTTCAACCCGAGAGGGTATCGACAATCAGCCCCAGCATTTT
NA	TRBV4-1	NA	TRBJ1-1	CTSSQKQGGTEAFF	TGCACCAGCAGCCAGAAACAGGGTGGGACTGAAGCTTTCTTT
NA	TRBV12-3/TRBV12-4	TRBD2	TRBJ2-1	CASILAGSYNEQFF	TGTGCCAGCATCTTAGCGGGATCCTACAATGAGCAGTTCTTC
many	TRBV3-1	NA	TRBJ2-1	CASSQVFDSDYNEQFF	TGTGCCAGCAGCCAAGTGTTTGACTCCGACTACAATGAGCAGTTCTTC
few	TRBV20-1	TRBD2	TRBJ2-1	CSAGAPPSAGGVRNEQFF	TGCAGTGCTGGAGCTCCCCCATCCGCGGGGGGGGTTCGGAATGAGCAGTTCTTC
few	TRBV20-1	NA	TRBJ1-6	CSARVDRYVNSPLHF	TGCAGTGCTAGAGTTGACCGTTATGTAAACTCACCCCTCCACTTT
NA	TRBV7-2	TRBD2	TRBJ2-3	CASSYQAGGGPDTQYF	TGTGCCAGCAGCTACCAAGCGGGGGGTGGTCCAGATACGCAGTATTTT
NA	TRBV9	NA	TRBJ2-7	CASSSSGRTYEQYF	TGTGCCAGCAGCTCATCGGGTCGTACCTACGAGCAGTACTTC